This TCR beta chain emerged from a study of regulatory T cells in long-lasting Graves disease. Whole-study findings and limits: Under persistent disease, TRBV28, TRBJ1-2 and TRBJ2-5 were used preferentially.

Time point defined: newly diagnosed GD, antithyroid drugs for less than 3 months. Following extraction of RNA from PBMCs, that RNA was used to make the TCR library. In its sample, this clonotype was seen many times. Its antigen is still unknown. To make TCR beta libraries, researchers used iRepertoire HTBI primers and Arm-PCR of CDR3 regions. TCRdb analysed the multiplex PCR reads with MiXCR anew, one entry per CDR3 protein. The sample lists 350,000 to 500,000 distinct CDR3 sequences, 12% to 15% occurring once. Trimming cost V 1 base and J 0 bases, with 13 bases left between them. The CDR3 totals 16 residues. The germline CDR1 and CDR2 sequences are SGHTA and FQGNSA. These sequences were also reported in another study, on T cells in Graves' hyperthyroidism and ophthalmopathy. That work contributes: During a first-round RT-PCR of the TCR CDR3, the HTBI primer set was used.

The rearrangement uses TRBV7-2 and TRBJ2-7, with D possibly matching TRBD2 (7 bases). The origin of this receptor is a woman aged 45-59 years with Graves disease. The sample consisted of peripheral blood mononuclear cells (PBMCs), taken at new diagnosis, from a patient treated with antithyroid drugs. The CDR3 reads CASSLDWGGLSYEQYF. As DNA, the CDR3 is TGTGCCAGCAGCTTAGATTGGGGGGGCCTCTCCTACGAGCAGTACTTC.